The sequence of this T cell receptor beta chain was determined in a study of shared clonotypes between healthy human individuals. Study-level results: Clonotypes not shared had lower generation probabilities than those common to all four donors.

Trimming took off 8 bases at V and 2 bases at J, with 16 bases between the two ends. The CDR3 is made up of 14 amino acids. The germline V gene has CDR1 SGHTA and CDR2 FQGNSA. A word on this clone: Its antigen is currently unknown.

Generated by immunoSEQ multiplex PCR, the TCRdb table keeps only in-frame clones and is missing some. The table has 2,100,000 or so clones, approximately 94% seen once. The chain has TRBV7-2 and TRBJ2-7; D gene unclear. Sample: naive CD4+ T cells sorted from blood. Stated subset: CD45RA+ positively selected. The TCR comes from a man aged 18 to 30 in good health. The CDR3 sequence: CASGAGPSAYEQYF. The CDR3 DNA is TGTGCCAGCGGTGCTGGGCCGTCGGCCTACGAGCAGTACTTC.